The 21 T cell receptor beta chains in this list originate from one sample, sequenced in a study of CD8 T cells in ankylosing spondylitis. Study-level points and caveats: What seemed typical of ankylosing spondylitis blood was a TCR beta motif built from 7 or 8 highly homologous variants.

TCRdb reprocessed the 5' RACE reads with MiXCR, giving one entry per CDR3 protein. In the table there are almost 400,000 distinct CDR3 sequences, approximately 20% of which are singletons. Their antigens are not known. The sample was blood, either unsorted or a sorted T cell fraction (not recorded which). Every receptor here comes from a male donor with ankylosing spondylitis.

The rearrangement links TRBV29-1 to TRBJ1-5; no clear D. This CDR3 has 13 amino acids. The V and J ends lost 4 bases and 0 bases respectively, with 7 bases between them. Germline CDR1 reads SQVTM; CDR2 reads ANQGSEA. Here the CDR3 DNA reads TGCAGCGTTGGGGTCGATAGCAATCAGCCCCAGCATTTT. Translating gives CSVGVDSNQPQHF.

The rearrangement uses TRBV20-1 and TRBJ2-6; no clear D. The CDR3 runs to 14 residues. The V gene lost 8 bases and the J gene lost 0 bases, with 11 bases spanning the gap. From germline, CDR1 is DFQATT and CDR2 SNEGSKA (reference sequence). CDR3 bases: TGCAGTACTAAGGGATCCTCTGGGGCCAACGTCCTGACTTTC. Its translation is CSTKGSSGANVLTF.

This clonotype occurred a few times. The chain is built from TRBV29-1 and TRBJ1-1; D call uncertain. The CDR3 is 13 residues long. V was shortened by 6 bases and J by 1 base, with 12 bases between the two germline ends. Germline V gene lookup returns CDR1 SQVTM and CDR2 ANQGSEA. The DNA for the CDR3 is TGCAGCGTGAAGACTACGGCGAACACTGAAGCTTTCTTT. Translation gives CSVKTTANTEAFF.

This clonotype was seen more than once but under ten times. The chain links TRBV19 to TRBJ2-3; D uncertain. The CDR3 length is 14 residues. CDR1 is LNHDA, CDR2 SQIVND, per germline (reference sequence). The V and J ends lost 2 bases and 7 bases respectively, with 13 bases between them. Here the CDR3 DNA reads TGTGCCAGTAGTATACCCCCCTATTTGAATACGCAGTATTTT. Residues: CASSIPPYLNTQYF.

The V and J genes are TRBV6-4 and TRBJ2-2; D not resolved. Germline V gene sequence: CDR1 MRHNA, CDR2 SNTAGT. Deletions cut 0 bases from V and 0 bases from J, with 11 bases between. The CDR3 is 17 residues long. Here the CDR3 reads CASSDSSRSANTGELFF. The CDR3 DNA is TGTGCCAGCAGTGACTCATCTCGAAGCGCGAACACCGGGGAGCTGTTTTTT.

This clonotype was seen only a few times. This CDR3 is CSARDSNQPQHF. Here the CDR3 DNA reads TGCAGTGCTCGGGATAGCAATCAGCCCCAGCATTTT. This chain uses TRBV20-1 with TRBJ1-5; no clear D. With 5 bases removed from V and 0 bases from J, the gap between germline ends came to 5 bases. Germline CDR1 DFQATT, CDR2 SNEGSKA (reference sequence). This CDR3 is built from 12 residues.

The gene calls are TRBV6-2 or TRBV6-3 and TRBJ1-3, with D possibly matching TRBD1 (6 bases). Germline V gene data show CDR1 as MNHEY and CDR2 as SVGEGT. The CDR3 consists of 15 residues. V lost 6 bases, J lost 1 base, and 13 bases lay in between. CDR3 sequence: CASSYRVQSGNTIYF. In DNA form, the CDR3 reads TGTGCCAGCAGCTACAGGGTACAATCTGGAAACACCATATATTTT.

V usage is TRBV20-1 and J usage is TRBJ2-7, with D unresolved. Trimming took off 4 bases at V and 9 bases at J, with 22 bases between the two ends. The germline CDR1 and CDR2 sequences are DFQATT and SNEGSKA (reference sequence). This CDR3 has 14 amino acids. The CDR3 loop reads CSANAPGPLTGQYF. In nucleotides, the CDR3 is TGCAGTGCTAATGCCCCAGGCCCTCTTACGGGGCAGTACTTC.

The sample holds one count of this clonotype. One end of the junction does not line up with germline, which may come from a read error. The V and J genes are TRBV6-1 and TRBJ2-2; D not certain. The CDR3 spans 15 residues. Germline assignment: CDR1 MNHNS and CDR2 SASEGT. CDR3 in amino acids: CASSTRQVLTEELFF. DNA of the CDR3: TGTGCCAGCAGTACCCGCCAGGTTCTGACCGAGGAGCTGTTTTTT.

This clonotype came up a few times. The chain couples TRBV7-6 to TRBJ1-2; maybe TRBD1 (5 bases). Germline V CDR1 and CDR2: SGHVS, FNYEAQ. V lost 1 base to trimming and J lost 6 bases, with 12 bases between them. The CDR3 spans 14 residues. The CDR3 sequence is CASSLGAGEDGYTF. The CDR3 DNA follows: TGTGCCAGCAGCTTAGGGGCGGGGGAGGATGGCTACACCTTC.

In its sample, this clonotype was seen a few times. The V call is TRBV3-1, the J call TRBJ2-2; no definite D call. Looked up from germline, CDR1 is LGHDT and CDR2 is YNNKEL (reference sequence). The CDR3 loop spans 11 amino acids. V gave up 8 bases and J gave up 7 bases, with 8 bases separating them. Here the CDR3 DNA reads TGTGCCAGCGAATTTAACGGGGAGCTGTTTTTT. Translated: CASEFNGELFF. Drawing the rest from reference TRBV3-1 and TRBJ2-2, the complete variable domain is DTAVSQTPKYLVTQMGNDKSIKCEQNLGHDTMYWYKQDSKKFLKIMFSYNNKELIINETVPNRFSPKSPDKAHLNLHINSLELGDSAVYFCASEFNGELFFGEGSRLTVL.

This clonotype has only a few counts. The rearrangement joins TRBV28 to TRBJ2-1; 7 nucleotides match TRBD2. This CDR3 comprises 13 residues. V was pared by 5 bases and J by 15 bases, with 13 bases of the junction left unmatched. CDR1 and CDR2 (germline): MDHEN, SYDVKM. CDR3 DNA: TGTGCCAGCAGTCTCTTTCCTAGCGGCCGGGGGTTCTTC. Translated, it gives CASSLFPSGRGFF.

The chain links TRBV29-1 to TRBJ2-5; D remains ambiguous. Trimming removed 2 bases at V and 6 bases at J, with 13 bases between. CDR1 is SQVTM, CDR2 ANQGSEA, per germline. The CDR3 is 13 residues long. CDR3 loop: CSVETQFGQTQYF. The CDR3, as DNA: TGCAGCGTTGAAACCCAATTCGGGCAGACCCAGTACTTC.

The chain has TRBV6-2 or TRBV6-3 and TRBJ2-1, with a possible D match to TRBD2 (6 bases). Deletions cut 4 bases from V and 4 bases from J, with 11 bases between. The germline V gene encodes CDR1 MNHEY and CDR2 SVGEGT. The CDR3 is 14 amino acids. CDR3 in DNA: TGTGCCAGCAGTTGGGGCGGGGATTACAATGAGCAGTTCTTC. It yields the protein CASSWGGDYNEQFF.

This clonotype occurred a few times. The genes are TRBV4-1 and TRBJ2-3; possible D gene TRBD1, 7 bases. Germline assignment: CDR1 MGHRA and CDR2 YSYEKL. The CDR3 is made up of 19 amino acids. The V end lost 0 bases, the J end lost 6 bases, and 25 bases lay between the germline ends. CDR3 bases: TGCGCCAGCAGCCAAGACGGCGGGGATGGGACAGTCTCTTCTGATACGCAGTATTTT. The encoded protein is CASSQDGGDGTVSSDTQYF.

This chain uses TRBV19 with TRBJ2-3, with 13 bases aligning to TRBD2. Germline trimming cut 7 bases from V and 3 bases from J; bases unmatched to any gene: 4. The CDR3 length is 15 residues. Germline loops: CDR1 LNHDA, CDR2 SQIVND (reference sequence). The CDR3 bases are TGTGCCAGTACCCTGGGACTAGCGGGAACAGATACGCAGTATTTT. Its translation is CASTLGLAGTDTQYF.

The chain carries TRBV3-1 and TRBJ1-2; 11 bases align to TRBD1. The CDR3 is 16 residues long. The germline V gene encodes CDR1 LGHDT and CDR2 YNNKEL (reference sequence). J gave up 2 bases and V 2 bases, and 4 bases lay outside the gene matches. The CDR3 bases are TGTGCCAGCAGCCAACTGGGACAGGGGGAGAACTATGGCTACACCTTC. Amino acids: CASSQLGQGENYGYTF.

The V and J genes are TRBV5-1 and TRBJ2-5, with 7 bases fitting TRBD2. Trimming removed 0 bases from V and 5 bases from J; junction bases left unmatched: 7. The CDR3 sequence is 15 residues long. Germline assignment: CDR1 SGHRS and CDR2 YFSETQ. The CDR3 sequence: CASSLVAGVGETQYF. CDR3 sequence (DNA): TGCGCCAGCAGCTTGGTGGCGGGAGTGGGGGAGACCCAGTACTTC. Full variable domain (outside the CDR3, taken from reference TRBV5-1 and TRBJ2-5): KAGVTQTPRYLIKTRGQQVTLSCSPISGHRSVSWYQQTPGQGLQFLFEYFSETQRNKGNFPGRFSGRQFSNSRSEMNVSTLELGDSALYLCASSLVAGVGETQYFGPGTRLLVL.

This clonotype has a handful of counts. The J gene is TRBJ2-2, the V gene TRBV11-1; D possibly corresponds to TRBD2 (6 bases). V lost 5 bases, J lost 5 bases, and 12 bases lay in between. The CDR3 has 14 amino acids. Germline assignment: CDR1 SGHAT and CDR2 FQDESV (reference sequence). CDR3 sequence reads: CASSPAGLTGELFF. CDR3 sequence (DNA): TGTGCCAGCAGCCCGGCGGGACTTACCGGGGAGCTGTTTTTT.

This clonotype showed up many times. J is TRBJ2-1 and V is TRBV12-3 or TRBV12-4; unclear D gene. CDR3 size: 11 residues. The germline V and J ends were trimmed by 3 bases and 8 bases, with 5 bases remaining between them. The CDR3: CASSLGYEQFF. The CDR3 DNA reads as TGTGCCAGCAGTTTGGGGTATGAGCAGTTCTTC.

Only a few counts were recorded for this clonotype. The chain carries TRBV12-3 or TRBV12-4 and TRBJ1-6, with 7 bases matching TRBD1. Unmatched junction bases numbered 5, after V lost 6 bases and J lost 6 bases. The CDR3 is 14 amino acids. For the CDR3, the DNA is TGTGCCAGCAGGACCACAGGGGTTAATTCACCCCTCCACTTT. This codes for CASRTTGVNSPLHF.